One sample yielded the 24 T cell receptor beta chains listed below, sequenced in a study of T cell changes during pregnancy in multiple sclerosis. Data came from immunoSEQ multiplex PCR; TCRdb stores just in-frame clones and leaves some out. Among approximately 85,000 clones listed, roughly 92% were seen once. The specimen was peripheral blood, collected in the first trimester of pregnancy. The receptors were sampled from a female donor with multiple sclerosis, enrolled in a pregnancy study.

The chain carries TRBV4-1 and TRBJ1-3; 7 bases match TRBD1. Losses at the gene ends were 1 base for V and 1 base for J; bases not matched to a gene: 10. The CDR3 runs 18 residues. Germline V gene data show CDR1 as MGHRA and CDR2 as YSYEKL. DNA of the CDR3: TGCGCCAGCAGCCAAGCCAACGACAGGGTGACGTCTGGAAACACCATATATTTT. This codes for CASSQANDRVTSGNTIYF.

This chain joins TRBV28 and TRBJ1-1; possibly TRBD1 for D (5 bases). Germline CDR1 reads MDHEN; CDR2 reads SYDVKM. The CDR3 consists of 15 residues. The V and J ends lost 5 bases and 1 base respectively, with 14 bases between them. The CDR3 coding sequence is TGTGCCAGCAGTCGGAGACGGACACCGAACACTGAAGCTTTCTTT. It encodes CASSRRRTPNTEAFF.

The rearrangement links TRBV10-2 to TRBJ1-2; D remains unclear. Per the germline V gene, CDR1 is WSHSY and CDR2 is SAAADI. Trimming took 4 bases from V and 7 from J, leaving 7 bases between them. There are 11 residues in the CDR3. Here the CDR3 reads CASSVEGGYTF. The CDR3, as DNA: TGCGCCAGCAGTGTCGAGGGTGGCTACACCTTC.

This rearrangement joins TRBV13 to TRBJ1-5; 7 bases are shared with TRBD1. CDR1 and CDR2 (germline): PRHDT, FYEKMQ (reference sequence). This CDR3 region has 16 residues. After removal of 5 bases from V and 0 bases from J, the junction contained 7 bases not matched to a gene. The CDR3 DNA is TGTGCCAGCAGCAGTAGTAACAGGGGTAGCAATCAGCCCCAGCATTTT. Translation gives CASSSSNRGSNQPQHF.

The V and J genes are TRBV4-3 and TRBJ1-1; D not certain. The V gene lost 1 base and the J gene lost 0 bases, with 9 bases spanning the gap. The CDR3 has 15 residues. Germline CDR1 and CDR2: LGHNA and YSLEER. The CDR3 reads CASSQGYRLNTEAFF. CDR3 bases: TGCGCCAGCAGCCAAGGTTACAGACTGAACACTGAAGCTTTCTTT.

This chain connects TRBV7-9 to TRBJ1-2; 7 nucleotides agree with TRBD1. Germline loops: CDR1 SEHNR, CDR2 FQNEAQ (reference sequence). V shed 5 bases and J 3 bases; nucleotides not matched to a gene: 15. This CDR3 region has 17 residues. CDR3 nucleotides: TGTGCCAGCAGCCCGGAGCCCGGGCTTGGGACAGACTATGGCTACACCTTC. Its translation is CASSPEPGLGTDYGYTF. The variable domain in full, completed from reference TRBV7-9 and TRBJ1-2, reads DTGVSQNPRHKITKRGQNVTFRCDPISEHNRLYWYRQTLGQGPEFLTYFQNEAQLEKSRLLSDRFSAERPKGSFSTLEIQRTEQGDSAMYLCASSPEPGLGTDYGYTFGSGTRLTVV.

The CDR3 nucleotides are TGTGCCAGCATTCCCGGTGGGGGGTATCAGCCCCAGCATTTT. Its translation is CASIPGGGYQPQHF. This sequence joins TRBV6-1 and TRBJ1-5, with D possibly being TRBD1 (5 bases). Trimming removed 7 bases at V and 5 bases at J, with 15 bases between. This CDR3 has 14 residues. The germline V gene encodes CDR1 MNHNS and CDR2 SASEGT.

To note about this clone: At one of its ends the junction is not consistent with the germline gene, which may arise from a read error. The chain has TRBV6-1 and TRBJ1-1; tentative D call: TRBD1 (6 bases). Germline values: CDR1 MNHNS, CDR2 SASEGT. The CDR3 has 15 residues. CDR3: CASREAGHRNAEAFF. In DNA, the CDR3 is TGTGCCAGCAGAGAAGCGGGACACAGGAACGCTGAAGCTTTCTTT.

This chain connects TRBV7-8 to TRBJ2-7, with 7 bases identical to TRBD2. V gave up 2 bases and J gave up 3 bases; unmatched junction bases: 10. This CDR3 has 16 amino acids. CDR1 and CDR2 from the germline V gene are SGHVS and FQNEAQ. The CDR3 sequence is CASSLQLRGVDYEQYF. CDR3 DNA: TGTGCCAGCAGCTTACAGCTTCGGGGGGTTGACTACGAGCAGTACTTC.

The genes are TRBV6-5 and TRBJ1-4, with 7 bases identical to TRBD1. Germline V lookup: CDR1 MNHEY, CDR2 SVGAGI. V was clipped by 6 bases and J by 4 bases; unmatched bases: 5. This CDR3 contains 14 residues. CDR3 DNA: TGTGCCAGCAGGCCGGGACAGCGTAATGAAAAACTGTTTTTT. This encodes CASRPGQRNEKLFF.

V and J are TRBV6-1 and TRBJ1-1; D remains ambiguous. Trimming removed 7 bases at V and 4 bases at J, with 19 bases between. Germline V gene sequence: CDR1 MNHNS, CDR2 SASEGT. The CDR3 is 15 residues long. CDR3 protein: CASTPRRSLGTEAFF. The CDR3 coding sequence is TGTGCCAGCACCCCGCGGAGGAGTTTGGGCACTGAAGCTTTCTTT.

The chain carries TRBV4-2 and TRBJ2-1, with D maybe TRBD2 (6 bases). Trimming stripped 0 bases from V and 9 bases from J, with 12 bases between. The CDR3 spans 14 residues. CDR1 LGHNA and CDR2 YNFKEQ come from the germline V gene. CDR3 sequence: CASSQDTGVGEQFF. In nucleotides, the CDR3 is TGTGCCAGCAGCCAAGATACGGGGGTAGGTGAGCAGTTCTTC.

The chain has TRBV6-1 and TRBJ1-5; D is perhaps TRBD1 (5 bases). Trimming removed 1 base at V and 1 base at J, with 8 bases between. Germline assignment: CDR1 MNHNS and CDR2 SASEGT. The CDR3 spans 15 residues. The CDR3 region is CASSEVGGSNQPQHF. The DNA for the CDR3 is TGTGCCAGCAGTGAAGTCGGGGGGAGCAATCAGCCCCAGCATTTT.

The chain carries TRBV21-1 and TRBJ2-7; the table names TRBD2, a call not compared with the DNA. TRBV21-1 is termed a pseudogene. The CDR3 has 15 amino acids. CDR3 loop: CASSIFLWRRYEQYF. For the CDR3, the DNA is TGTGCCAGCAGCATCTTTCTATGGAGACGCTACGAGCAGTACTTC.

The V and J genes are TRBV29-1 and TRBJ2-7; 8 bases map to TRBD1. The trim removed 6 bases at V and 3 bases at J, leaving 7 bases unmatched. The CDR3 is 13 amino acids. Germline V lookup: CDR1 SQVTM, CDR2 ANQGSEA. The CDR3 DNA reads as TGCAGCGTAAGAGGACAGGGTAGCTACGAGCAGTACTTC. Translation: CSVRGQGSYEQYF.

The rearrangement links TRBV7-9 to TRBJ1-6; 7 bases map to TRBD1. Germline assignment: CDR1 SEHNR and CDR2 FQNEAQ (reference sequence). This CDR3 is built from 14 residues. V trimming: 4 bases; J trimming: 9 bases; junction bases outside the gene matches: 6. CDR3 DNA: TGTGCCAGCAGCTCGACAGGGATAGGTTCACCCCTCCACTTT. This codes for CASSSTGIGSPLHF.

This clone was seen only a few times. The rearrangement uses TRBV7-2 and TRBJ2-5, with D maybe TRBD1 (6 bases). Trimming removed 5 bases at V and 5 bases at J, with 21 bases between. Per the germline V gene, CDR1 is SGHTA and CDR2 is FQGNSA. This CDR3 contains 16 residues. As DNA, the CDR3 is TGTGCCAGCAGCATCAAACAGGGTGGGGTTCGGGAGACCCAGTACTTC. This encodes CASSIKQGGVRETQYF.

The CDR3 reads CSVVRAGETQYF. In DNA, the CDR3 is TGCAGCGTTGTCAGGGCGGGGGAGACCCAGTACTTC. The chain carries TRBV29-1 and TRBJ2-5; a weak D match, TRBD2 (6 bases). Germline CDR1 is SQVTM and CDR2 is ANQGSEA. This CDR3 is 12 amino acids long. With 4 bases removed from V and 5 bases from J, the gap between germline ends came to 11 bases.

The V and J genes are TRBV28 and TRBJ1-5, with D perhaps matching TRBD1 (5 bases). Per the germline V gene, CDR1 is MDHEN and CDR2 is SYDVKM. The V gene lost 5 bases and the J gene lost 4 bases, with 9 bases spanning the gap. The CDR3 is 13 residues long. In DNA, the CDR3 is TGTGCCAGCAGTCCGGGGGTGAATCAGCCCCAGCATTTT. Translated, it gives CASSPGVNQPQHF.

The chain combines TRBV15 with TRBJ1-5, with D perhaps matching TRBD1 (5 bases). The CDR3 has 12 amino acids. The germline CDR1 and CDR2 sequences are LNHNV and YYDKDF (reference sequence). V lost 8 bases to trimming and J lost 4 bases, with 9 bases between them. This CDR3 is CATGGGNQPQHF. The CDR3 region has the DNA TGTGCCACCGGGGGGGGGAATCAGCCCCAGCATTTT.

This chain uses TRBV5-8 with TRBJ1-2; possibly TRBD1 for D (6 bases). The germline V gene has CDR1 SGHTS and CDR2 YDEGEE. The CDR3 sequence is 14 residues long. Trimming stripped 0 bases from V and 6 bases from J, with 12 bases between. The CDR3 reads CASSLGYRDHGYTF. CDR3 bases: TGTGCCAGCAGCTTGGGGTACAGGGACCATGGCTACACCTTC. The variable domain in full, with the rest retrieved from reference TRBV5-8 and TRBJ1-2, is EAGVTQSPTHLIKTRGQQATLRCSPISGHTSVYWYQQALGLGLQFLLWYDEGEERNRGNFPPRFSGRQFPNYSSELNVNALELEDSALYLCASSLGYRDHGYTFGSGTRLTVV.

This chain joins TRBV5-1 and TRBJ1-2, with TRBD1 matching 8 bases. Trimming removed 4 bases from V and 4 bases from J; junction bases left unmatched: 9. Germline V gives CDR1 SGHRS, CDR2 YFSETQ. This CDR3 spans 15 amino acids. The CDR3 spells CASSRSRDRSYGYTF. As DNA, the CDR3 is TGCGCCAGCAGCCGGAGCCGGGACAGGAGCTATGGCTACACCTTC.

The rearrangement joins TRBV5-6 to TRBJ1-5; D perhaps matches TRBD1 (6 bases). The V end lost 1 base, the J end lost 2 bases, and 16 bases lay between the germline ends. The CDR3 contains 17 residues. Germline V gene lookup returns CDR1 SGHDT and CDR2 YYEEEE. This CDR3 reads CASSLLMGAAGNQPQHF. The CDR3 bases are TGTGCCAGCAGCTTGTTAATGGGGGCGGCAGGCAATCAGCCCCAGCATTTT.

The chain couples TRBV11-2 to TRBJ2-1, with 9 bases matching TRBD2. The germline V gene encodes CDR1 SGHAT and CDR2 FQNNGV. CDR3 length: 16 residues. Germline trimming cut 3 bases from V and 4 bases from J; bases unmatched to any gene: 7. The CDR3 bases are TGTGCCAGCAGCTTGTCGCTAGCGGGGAGTTACAATGAGCAGTTCTTC. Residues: CASSLSLAGSYNEQFF.